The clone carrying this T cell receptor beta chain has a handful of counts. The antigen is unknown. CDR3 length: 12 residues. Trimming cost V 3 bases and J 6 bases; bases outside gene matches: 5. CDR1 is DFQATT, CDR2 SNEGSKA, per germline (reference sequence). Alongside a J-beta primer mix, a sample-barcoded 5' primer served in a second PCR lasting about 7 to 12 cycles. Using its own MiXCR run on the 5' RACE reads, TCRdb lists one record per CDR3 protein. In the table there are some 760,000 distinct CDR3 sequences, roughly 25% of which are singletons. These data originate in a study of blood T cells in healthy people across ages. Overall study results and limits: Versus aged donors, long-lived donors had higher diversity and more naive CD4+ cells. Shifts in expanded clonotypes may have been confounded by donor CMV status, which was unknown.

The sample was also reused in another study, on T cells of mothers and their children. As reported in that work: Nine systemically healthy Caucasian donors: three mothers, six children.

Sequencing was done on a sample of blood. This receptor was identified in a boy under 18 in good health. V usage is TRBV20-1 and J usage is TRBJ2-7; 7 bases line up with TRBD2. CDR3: CSASIPGGEQYF. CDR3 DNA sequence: TGCAGTGCTAGTATACCGGGGGGCGAGCAGTACTTC.